The rows below give T cell receptor beta chains drawn from one sample of a study of blood T cells in healthy people across ages. One entry per CDR3 protein, called by TCRdb with MiXCR from the 5' RACE reads. The repertoire includes more than 700,000 distinct CDR3 sequences, roughly 53% of them detected once, and 41% sits in the top ten. The sequenced sample consisted of blood. The receptor source for this set is a man older than 75 in good health. CDR3s include the opening cysteine and the closing phenylalanine or tryptophan. Each record gives: D gene, clone size, V gene, J gene, CDR3 protein, CDR3 DNA. A D gene is named only where the DNA matches it firmly. The size field is filled for only some rows; it gives once, few, many or a size class.

>-|-|TRBV24-1|TRBJ2-1
CATSDPRGNGNEQFF
TGTGCCACCAGTGACCCAAGGGGCAACGGCAATGAGCAGTTCTTC
>-|-|TRBV11-1|TRBJ2-7
CASSLQNIPSYEQYF
TGTGCCAGCAGCTTACAGAATATCCCATCCTACGAGCAGTACTTC
>TRBD1|few|TRBV5-1|TRBJ2-5
CASSKRTGGQETQYF
TGCGCCAGCAGCAAAAGGACAGGGGGCCAAGAGACCCAGTACTTC
>TRBD2|-|TRBV5-1|TRBJ2-1
CASSASGRAGEQFF
TGCGCCAGCAGCGCGAGCGGGAGGGCCGGTGAGCAGTTCTTC
>-|few|TRBV28|TRBJ1-1
CASSLVTFTEAFF
TGTGCCAGCAGTCTTGTGACCTTCACTGAAGCTTTCTTT
>-|-|TRBV28|TRBJ2-2
CASSFPPWGTLNTGELFF
TGTGCCAGCAGTTTCCCACCATGGGGGACCCTGAACACCGGGGAGCTGTTTTTT
>-|few|TRBV28|TRBJ1-1
CASTIGGAGRDTEAFF
TGTGCCAGCACAATCGGGGGGGCGGGGCGCGACACTGAAGCTTTCTTT
>-|few|TRBV27|TRBJ1-6
CASNYGGDNSPLHF
TGTGCCAGCAATTACGGGGGCGATAATTCACCCCTCCACTTT
>TRBD2|-|TRBV9|TRBJ2-7
CASSVAAGAAGYEQYF
TGTGCCAGCAGCGTAGCGGCGGGAGCTGCGGGCTACGAGCAGTACTTC
>-|-|TRBV20-1|TRBJ2-3
CSASGEDTQYF
TGCAGTGCTAGCGGGGAGGATACGCAGTATTTT
>TRBD2|once|TRBV10-3|TRBJ2-1
CVISESGSGSWNEQFF
TGTGTCATCAGTGAGTCTGGTAGCGGGAGTTGGAATGAGCAGTTCTTC
>-|-|TRBV4-2|TRBJ2-7
CASSQARGSSYEQYF
TGTGCCAGCAGCCAAGCTAGAGGGAGCTCCTACGAGCAGTACTTC
>TRBD2|few|TRBV28|TRBJ2-5
CATGGVETQYF
TGTGCCACGGGAGGGGTTGAAACCCAGTACTTC
>-|-|TRBV29-1|TRBJ2-1
CSVVWGGNEQFF
TGCAGCGTTGTTTGGGGTGGCAATGAGCAGTTCTTC
>-|-|TRBV20-1|TRBJ2-6
CSARGGNGSSGANVLTF
TGCAGTGCTAGGGGGGGTAACGGGAGCTCTGGGGCCAACGTCCTGACTTTC
>TRBD2|-|TRBV10-3|TRBJ2-5
CAISEGSGVRETQYF
TGTGCCATCAGTGAAGGTAGCGGGGTCAGAGAGACCCAGTACTTC
>-|-|TRBV28|TRBJ2-7
CASSLSGTLRGWEQYF
TGTGCCAGCAGTTTATCCGGGACCCTACGAGGCTGGGAGCAGTACTTC
>-|-|TRBV9|TRBJ2-3
CASSPGRGRYAYF
TGTGCCAGCAGCCCGGGCCGGGGCAGATACGCGTATTTT
>-|-|TRBV11-3|TRBJ1-2
CAGPGGYTF
TGTGCCGGCCCAGGCGGCTACACCTTC
>TRBD2|-|TRBV24-1|TRBJ2-3
CATSEGDLQRENRYAYF
TGTGCCACCAGTGAAGGGGATTTGCAGCGGGAGAACAGATACGCGTATTTT
>TRBD1|-|TRBV7-6|TRBJ2-3
CASSGRGQGTQYF
TGTGCCAGCAGCGGCAGGGGACAGGGTACGCAGTATTTT
>-|-|TRBV5-1|TRBJ2-5
CASSSLNVAGVYNEQYF
TGCGCCAGCAGCTCCCTCAACGTAGCCGGGGTTTACAATGAGCAGTACTTC
>-|many|TRBV7-9|TRBJ2-1
CASSRDLDEQFF
TGTGCCAGCAGCCGGGACTTAGATGAGCAGTTCTTC
>TRBD1|few|TRBV6-1|TRBJ2-3
CASSENRGVVGASTDTQYF
TGTGCCAGCAGTGAAAACAGGGGAGTCGTCGGGGCTAGCACAGATACGCAGTATTTT
>-|-|TRBV2|TRBJ1-5
CASSAGDHQPQHF
TGTGCCAGCAGTGCTGGGGACCATCAGCCCCAGCATTTT
>-|-|TRBV11-2|TRBJ2-5
CASRQSFQETQYF
TGTGCCAGCAGGCAATCATTCCAAGAGACCCAGTACTTC
>-|-|TRBV25-1|TRBJ2-1
CASSELVGQSNNEQFF
TGTGCCAGCAGTGAATTGGTAGGGCAGTCAAACAATGAGCAGTTCTTC
>TRBD1|-|TRBV20-1|TRBJ2-3
CSAPGTEATEWNTQYF
TGCAGTGCTCCCGGGACAGAGGCCACGGAATGGAATACGCAGTATTTT
>-|-|TRBV14|TRBJ1-2
CASSQDPHGKGMAYTF
TGTGCCAGCAGCCAAGACCCCCATGGGAAGGGGATGGCCTACACCTTC
>TRBD2|few|TRBV7-3|TRBJ2-3
CASSLTFSGRAPDTQYF
TGTGCCAGCAGCTTAACGTTTAGCGGGAGGGCCCCAGATACGCAGTATTTT
>-|few|TRBV2|TRBJ2-4
CAGGSQRGIQYF
TGTGCCGGAGGGTCTCAAAGGGGCATTCAGTACTTC
>TRBD1|-|TRBV5-1|TRBJ2-1
CASRQQGSSYNEQFF
TGCGCCAGCCGCCAACAGGGGAGCTCCTACAATGAGCAGTTCTTC
>-|few|TRBV11-1|TRBJ1-1
CASSPWDQGNTEAFF
TGTGCCAGCAGCCCCTGGGACCAGGGGAACACTGAAGCTTTCTTT
>TRBD1|-|TRBV18|TRBJ1-2
CASSPLPGQGSDYGYTF
TGTGCCAGCTCACCTCTACCGGGACAGGGGTCGGACTATGGCTACACCTTC
>-|-|TRBV5-1|TRBJ2-2
CASSVFGSAGTGELFF
TGCGCCAGCAGCGTTTTCGGGTCCGCCGGCACCGGGGAGCTGTTTTTT
>TRBD2|-|TRBV28|TRBJ2-1
CATGRGSSYNEQFF
TGTGCCACCGGGAGGGGGTCCTCCTACAATGAGCAGTTCTTC
>-|-|TRBV20-1|TRBJ2-1
CSAPGEMAATYNEQFF
TGCAGTGCCCCGGGGGAAATGGCAGCTACCTACAATGAGCAGTTCTTC
>-|once|TRBV15|TRBJ2-1
CATSLVLTYNEQFF
TGTGCCACCAGCCTTGTGCTAACCTACAATGAGCAGTTCTTC
>TRBD2|few|TRBV3-1|TRBJ2-7
CASSPGSGLAVDEQYF
TGTGCCAGCAGCCCCGGCTCAGGACTAGCGGTCGACGAGCAGTACTTC
>TRBD2|once|TRBV5-1|TRBJ2-3
CASSFTSGPSTDTRYF
TGCGCCAGCAGCTTCACTAGCGGCCCTAGCACAGATACGCGGTATTTT
>-|-|TRBV12-3/TRBV12-4|TRBJ1-5
CASSLGGAWQPQHF
TGTGCCAGCAGTTTAGGGGGGGCTTGGCAGCCCCAGCATTTT
>-|many|TRBV5-1|TRBJ2-5
CASSENQETQYF
TGTGCCAGCAGTGAAAACCAAGAGACCCAGTACTTC
>-|-|TRBV18|TRBJ1-1
CASSPQGTNTEAFF
TGTGCCAGCTCACCACAAGGGACGAACACTGAAGCTTTCTTT
>TRBD1|-|TRBV5-1|TRBJ2-5
CASSRGQEEETQYF
TGCGCCAGCAGCAGGGGACAGGAGGAGGAGACCCAGTACTTC
>-|-|TRBV29-1|TRBJ2-5
CSAARDVEETQYF
TGCAGCGCTGCTAGGGACGTTGAAGAGACCCAGTACTTC
>TRBD2|-|TRBV24-1|TRBJ2-7
CATRVLRGGSHEQYF
TGTGCCACCAGGGTCCTGCGGGGGGGCTCCCACGAGCAGTACTTC
>TRBD2|few|TRBV11-2|TRBJ2-4
CASSTDRTSGRNIQYF
TGTGCCAGCAGCACCGACAGGACTAGCGGGAGGAACATTCAGTACTTC
>TRBD2|once|TRBV14|TRBJ2-1
CASSQDSATVGLAGEQFF
TGTGCCAGCAGCCAAGATAGCGCCACGGTAGGACTAGCGGGAGAGCAGTTCTTC
>TRBD1|-|TRBV2|TRBJ2-7
CASREGQVPGYEQYF
TGTGCCAGCAGGGAAGGACAGGTCCCCGGGTACGAGCAGTACTTC
>TRBD2|-|TRBV5-6|TRBJ2-7
CASSWGLAGYEQYF
TGTGCCAGCAGCTGGGGACTAGCGGGATACGAGCAGTACTTC
>-|few|TRBV12-3/TRBV12-4|TRBJ2-1
CASSLLGGQGQFF
TGTGCCAGCAGTTTACTTGGGGGGCAGGGGCAGTTCTTC